The 12 T cell receptor beta chains given below trace back to one sample, sequenced in a study of human T cells and chemical hapten exposure. Time point noted: patch test 2, 6 weeks after DPC sensitization. The sample's treatment: therapeutic diphenylcyclopropenone sensitization with weekly scalp DPC. A single record per CDR3 protein comes from TCRdb applying MiXCR to the RACE reads. The sample consists of a few hundred thousand distinct CDR3 sequences, over 6% of them appearing once. The input for sequencing was whole blood, taken in connection with sensitization to the hapten diphenylcyclopropenone (DPC). These receptors all stem from a woman aged 18-30 years with alopecia areata. Some clones in this sample may be carry-over from other donors' samples.

The genes are TRBV12-3 or TRBV12-4 and TRBJ1-4, with D maybe TRBD1 (6 bases). The ends were cut back, 5 bases at V and 14 bases at J, with 12 bases in the middle. CDR3 length: 11 residues. CDR3 coding DNA: TGTGCCAGCAGTAATACAGGGAGCCTGTTTTTT. It translates to CASSNTGSLFF.

This clonotype was seen at least ten times. This chain links TRBV7-9 with TRBJ2-3, with 10 bases lining up with TRBD1. The trim removed 7 bases at V and 4 bases at J, leaving 5 bases unmatched. From germline, CDR1 is SEHNR and CDR2 FQNEAQ (reference sequence). This CDR3 contains 14 residues. CDR3 residues: CASMRTGGPDTQYF. DNA of the CDR3: TGTGCCAGCATGCGGACAGGGGGACCAGATACGCAGTATTTT.

In this sample, this clonotype turned up a few times. The V gene is TRBV6-5, the J gene TRBJ1-3; 8 bases map to TRBD1. Trimming removed 6 bases from V and 4 bases from J; junction bases left unmatched: 8. This CDR3 contains 15 residues. CDR1 is MNHEY and CDR2 is SVGAGI in the germline V gene. CDR3 residues: CASSRGQGTGNTIYF. The DNA for the CDR3 is TGTGCCAGCAGCCGCGGACAGGGAACAGGAAACACCATATATTTT.

This clonotype was seen ten or more times. V and J are TRBV9 and TRBJ1-2; the D is unclear. The CDR3 covers 20 residues. Looked up from germline, CDR1 is SGDLS and CDR2 is YYNGEE. The V and J ends lost 0 bases and 7 bases respectively, with 31 bases between them. Here the CDR3 reads CASSVEGRGLAHGSVGGYTF. The CDR3, as DNA: TGTGCCAGCAGCGTAGAAGGCAGAGGCCTGGCCCATGGGAGTGTGGGTGGCTACACCTTC.

Ten or more counts support this clonotype. The chain uses TRBV12-3 or TRBV12-4 and TRBJ2-3; perhaps TRBD2 as D (6 bases). This CDR3 is built from 14 residues. V gave up 3 bases and J gave up 3 bases, with 10 bases separating them. CDR3 bases: TGTGCCAGCAGTTTCGGGGGTGGTACAGATACGCAGTATTTT. Translating it yields CASSFGGGTDTQYF.

The DNA of the CDR3 is TGCGCCAGCAGCTCCAGACAGGGGGCCCAAGAGACCCAGTACTTC. It translates to CASSSRQGAQETQYF. The rearrangement uses TRBV5-1 and TRBJ2-5; 10 bases fit TRBD1. The CDR3 extends over 15 amino acids. CDR1 is SGHRS, CDR2 YFSETQ, per germline. J gave up 1 base and V 3 bases, and 3 bases lay outside the gene matches.

This clonotype was detected many times. The CDR3 loop is CASSQAEGTSGTQYF. Here the CDR3 DNA reads TGCGCCAGCAGCCAAGCCGAGGGGACCAGCGGTACGCAGTATTTT. This chain links TRBV4-1 with TRBJ2-3; D may be TRBD1 or TRBD2 (5 bases each). V gave up 1 base and J gave up 8 bases, with 16 bases separating them. This CDR3 is built from 15 residues. Germline CDR1 and CDR2: MGHRA and YSYEKL.

V is TRBV5-6 and J is TRBJ1-6; D remains unclear. CDR1 is SGHDT, CDR2 YYEEEE, per germline. The CDR3 runs 14 residues. Trimming shortened V by 9 bases and J by 0 bases, and 10 bases separated the two germline ends. CDR3 DNA: TGTGCCACCACGGACGGCTCCTATAATTCACCCCTCCACTTT. This sequence encodes CATTDGSYNSPLHF.

The table lists this clonotype with many counts. The chain links TRBV9 to TRBJ1-6; 9 bases align to TRBD1. V dropped 4 bases and J dropped 9; count of bases not matched to a gene: 5. Germline CDR1 is SGDLS and CDR2 is YYNGEE. The CDR3 length is 14 residues. The CDR3 DNA follows: TGTGCCAGCAGCTCCCGGGACAGGGCTTCACCCCTCCACTTT. Encoded protein: CASSSRDRASPLHF.

This clonotype was detected many times. This chain's CDR3 is CASSEAGGYSGANVLTF. The CDR3 coding sequence is TGTGCCAGCAGTGAAGCGGGCGGCTACTCTGGGGCCAACGTCCTGACTTTC. This rearrangement joins TRBV2 to TRBJ2-6, with no clear D. With 0 bases removed from V and 0 bases from J, the gap between germline ends came to 9 bases. CDR3 length equals 17 residues. Germline CDR1 SNHLY, CDR2 FYNNEI.

This clonotype was seen only a few times. The V and J genes are TRBV6-5 and TRBJ1-2; 11 bases match TRBD1. The V gene's germline CDR1 is MNHEY and CDR2 SVGAGI. This CDR3 contains 17 residues. V was pared by 0 bases and J by 4 bases, with 7 bases of the junction left unmatched. The DNA of the CDR3 is TGTGCCAGCAGTTACTCCTCCGGGACAGGGGGAAGCTATGGCTACACCTTC. Amino acid sequence: CASSYSSGTGGSYGYTF.

CDR3 sequence reads: CASSRTLGAETQYF. The DNA for the CDR3 is TGCGCCAGCAGCCGCACGTTGGGGGCGGAGACCCAGTACTTC. This chain uses TRBV5-1 with TRBJ2-5, with D possibly TRBD1 on 6 matching bases. This CDR3 has 14 residues. The ends were cut back, 4 bases at V and 5 bases at J, with 15 bases in the middle. In germline, CDR1 is SGHRS, CDR2 YFSETQ.